The present T cell receptor beta chain was sequenced within a study of blood T cell repertoires in COVID-19. Overall study: From the United States, Italy and Spain came samples of acute and convalescent COVID-19. T cells, B-cell-depleted T cells, or PBMCs supplied cDNA or gDNA.

Methods used by the authors: Estimates of nucleated cell counts were drawn from the amplification of reference gene primers. Libraries were prepared by immunoSEQ multiplex PCR; TCRdb keeps only in-frame clonotypes and omits some of them. For V, J and clone size, that table is used; D and trimming come from the DNA. The data hold 75,000 to 95,000 clones, with roughly four fifths observed a single time. V gave up 3 bases and J gave up 8 bases, with 14 bases separating them. The CDR3 contains 15 residues. Germline CDR1 reads KGHSH; CDR2 reads LQKENI. The chain links TRBV18 to TRBJ1-6; D remains unclear. The TCR originated in a human donor in a cohort sampled during active COVID-19. Sequenced sample: peripheral blood. The CDR3 here is CASSPRGGFDSPLHF. DNA of the CDR3: TGTGCCAGCTCACCCCGTGGAGGTTTCGATTCACCCCTCCACTTT. Full variable domain (missing parts from reference TRBV18 and TRBJ1-6): NAGVMQNPRHLVRRRGQEARLRCSPMKGHSHVYWYRQLPEEGLKFMVYLQKENIIDESGMPKERFSAEFPKEGPSILRIQQVVRGDSAAYFCASSPRGGFDSPLHFGNGTRLTVT.